This entry concerns a single TCR beta chain. Its antigen is as yet unknown. V lost 6 bases and J lost 4; bases outside the gene matches: 10. The CDR3 spans 16 residues. Germline values: CDR1 MNHEY, CDR2 SVGEGT. This sample is drawn from a study of post-analysis software for immune sequencing data. Study-wide points: Samples from one preparation batch, clustered by F measure, grouped strongly together. Patients showed TRBV5-6, TRBV5-1 and TRBV20-1 among a handful of TRBV segments more frequent than in controls.

Unique molecular identifiers were present in the TCR beta cDNA libraries. Each CDR3 protein gets one entry after TCRdb re-called the PCR reads with MiXCR. The sample gives some 160,000 distinct CDR3 sequences, 35% to 40% of which show up once; 25% to 35% is in the top ten. This receptor was taken from a girl aged 10 to 17 with multiple sclerosis. The chain has TRBV6-2 or TRBV6-3 and TRBJ2-1, with 9 bases identical to TRBD2. The input for sequencing was blood, taken after autologous hematopoietic stem cell transplantation. CDR3 bases: TGTGCCAGCAGCCCCCTTGTAAGCGGGAGGTACAATGAGCAGTTCTTC. It encodes CASSPLVSGRYNEQFF.